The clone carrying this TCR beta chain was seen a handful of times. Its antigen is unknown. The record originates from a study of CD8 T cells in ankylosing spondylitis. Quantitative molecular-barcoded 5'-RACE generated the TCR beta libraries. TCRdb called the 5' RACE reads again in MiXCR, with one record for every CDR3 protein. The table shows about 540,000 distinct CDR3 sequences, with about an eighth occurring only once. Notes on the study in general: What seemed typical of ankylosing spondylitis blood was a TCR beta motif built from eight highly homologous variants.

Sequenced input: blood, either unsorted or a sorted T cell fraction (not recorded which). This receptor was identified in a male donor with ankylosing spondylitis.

The CDR3 region has the DNA TGCAGTGCTAGAGATCCCAGGGGGAAGTACGAGCAGTACTTC. Its protein product is CSARDPRGKYEQYF. The chain recombines TRBV20-1 with TRBJ2-7; 7 bases agree with TRBD1. V lost 0 bases and J lost 4; bases outside the gene matches: 6. The CDR3 is 14 amino acids. From germline, CDR1 is DFQATT and CDR2 SNEGSKA (reference sequence).